Listed below are T cell receptor beta chains from one sample, sequenced in a study of blood T cell repertoires in COVID-19. Data came from immunoSEQ multiplex PCR; TCRdb stores just in-frame clones and leaves some out. Found here are 40,000 to 60,000 clones, about 83% of them singletons; the top ten hold roughly 15%. Sequenced sample: peripheral blood. These receptors originate from a human donor in a cohort sampled during active COVID-19. CDR3s include the opening cysteine and the closing phenylalanine or tryptophan. Fields, in order: J gene, clone size, V gene, D gene, CDR3 protein, CDR3 DNA. D genes are given only for firm matches. Rows may omit the clone size; those that give it use once, few, many or a size class.

TRBJ1-1,NA,TRBV19,NA,CASRDRDTEAFF,TGTGCCAGTAGAGACAGAGACACTGAAGCTTTCTTT
TRBJ1-1,NA,TRBV5-1,NA,CASSPGGNTEAFF,TGCGCCAGCAGCCCGGGGGGGAACACTGAAGCTTTCTTT
TRBJ2-2,NA,TRBV3-1/TRBV3-2,TRBD1,CASSRMTGPGELFF,TGTGCCAGCAGCCGTATGACAGGGCCCGGGGAGCTGTTTTTT
TRBJ2-5,NA,TRBV7-2,NA,CASSPLGSKGTQYF,TGTGCCAGCAGCCCGCTCGGGTCCAAAGGGACCCAGTACTTC
TRBJ2-1,NA,TRBV24-1,TRBD2,CATSDPGSGAKNNEQFF,TGTGCCACCAGTGATCCAGGTAGCGGGGCGAAAAATAATGAGCAGTTCTTC
TRBJ2-7,once,TRBV5-6,NA,CASSRGGGIFSPGQYF,TGTGCCAGCAGCAGGGGTGGGGGGATCTTCTCGCCTGGGCAGTACTTC
TRBJ1-2,few,TRBV27,NA,CASSLSSGSNYGYTF,TGTGCCAGCAGTTTATCGTCCGGGTCTAACTATGGCTACACCTTC
TRBJ1-4,NA,TRBV9,NA,CASSVQGGGEKLFF,TGTGCCAGCAGCGTCCAGGGAGGGGGAGAAAAACTGTTTTTT
TRBJ1-2,few,TRBV25-1,NA,CASSDSRGSRVGYTF,TGTGCCAGCAGTGATTCCAGGGGTAGCCGGGTTGGCTACACCTTC
TRBJ2-2,NA,TRBV10-3,TRBD1,CAISERDRDSTGELFF,TGTGCCATCAGTGAGAGGGACAGGGACAGCACCGGGGAGCTGTTTTTT
TRBJ2-1,NA,TRBV2,TRBD2,CASSNSGGLNEQFF,TGTGCCAGCAGTAATAGCGGGGGGCTAAATGAGCAGTTCTTC
TRBJ2-4,NA,TRBV7-9,NA,CASSPTGQAKNIQYF,TGTGCCAGCAGCCCGACAGGTCAAGCCAAAAACATTCAGTACTTC
TRBJ2-3,NA,TRBV3-1/TRBV3-2,NA,CASSRTVVADTQYF,TGTGCCAGCAGCCGGACAGTAGTTGCCGATACGCAGTATTTT
TRBJ2-3,NA,TRBV9,TRBD2,CASSVQGLDSHTQYF,TGTGCCAGCAGCGTACAGGGACTAGATTCACATACGCAGTATTTT
TRBJ2-7,NA,TRBV28,TRBD2,CASSLRLLRGGSSYEQYF,TGTGCCAGCAGTTTACGATTGTTGCGGGGGGGCTCCTCCTACGAGCAGTACTTC
TRBJ1-2,NA,TRBV27,TRBD1,CASSLFPGGADYGYTF,TGTGCCAGCAGTTTATTCCCAGGGGGCGCGGACTATGGCTACACCTTC
TRBJ2-7,few,TRBV5-4,TRBD2,CASSLGGLDVGEQYF,TGTGCCAGCAGCTTGGGAGGACTAGATGTAGGCGAGCAGTACTTC
TRBJ2-7,NA,TRBV6-2/TRBV6-3,TRBD1,CASSSGGSDEQYF,TGTGCCAGCAGTTCAGGGGGCAGCGACGAGCAGTACTTC
TRBJ2-5,NA,TRBV12-5,NA,CASGRGSQETQYF,TGTGCTAGTGGCCGCGGGTCACAAGAGACCCAGTACTTC
TRBJ2-2,NA,TRBV30,TRBD1,CAWGTGQDTGELFF,TGTGCCTGGGGGACGGGACAGGACACCGGGGAGCTGTTTTTT
TRBJ2-6,NA,TRBV4-1,TRBD1,CASSQDRGQGSTAGANVLTF,TGCGCCAGCAGCCAAGATCGGGGACAGGGTTCGACAGCCGGGGCCAACGTCCTGACTTTC
TRBJ2-1,NA,TRBV12-2,NA,CASRLAECGTSGREDEQFF,TGTGCAAGTCGCTTAGCTGAGTGTGGGACTAGCGGGAGAGAGGATGAGCAGTTCTTC
TRBJ1-2,NA,TRBV24-1,NA,CATSDFTPNYGYTF,TGTGCCACCAGTGATTTTACACCTAACTATGGCTACACCTTC
TRBJ1-1,NA,TRBV5-6,NA,CASAQGNTEAFF,TGTGCCAGCGCGCAGGGGAACACTGAAGCTTTCTTT
TRBJ1-6,NA,TRBV7-9,NA,CASTPSGDNSPLHF,TGTGCCAGCACCCCCTCCGGAGATAATTCACCCCTCCACTTT
TRBJ1-1,few,TRBV5-4,NA,CASSAREGMNTEAFF,TGTGCCAGCAGCGCCCGGGAGGGGATGAACACTGAAGCTTTCTTT
TRBJ1-1,NA,TRBV5-8,NA,CASSLWPGRNTEAFF,TGTGCCAGCAGCTTGTGGCCAGGGCGGAACACTGAAGCTTTCTTT
TRBJ2-3,NA,TRBV5-6,TRBD1,CASSRDRASKVTDTQYF,TGTGCCAGCAGCCGGGACAGGGCTTCAAAAGTTACAGATACGCAGTATTTT
TRBJ2-2,NA,TRBV5-8,NA,CASTTRGGTGELFF,TGTGCCAGCACCACCAGGGGAGGGACCGGGGAGCTGTTTTTT